This paragraph covers one TCR beta chain sequence. Its antigen remains unknown. Germline lookup yields CDR1 MNHEY and CDR2 SVGEGT. V was pared by 5 bases and J by 1 base, with 21 bases between. There are 18 residues in the CDR3. Next came a second PCR, run for roughly 6 to 11 cycles, which used a sample-barcoded 5' primer along with a J-beta primer mix. TCRdb used MiXCR to reprocess the 5' RACE reads, holding one entry per CDR3 protein. The repertoire has approximately 800,000 distinct CDR3 sequences, around 50% of them found once; the top ten carry approximately 24%. This specimen belongs to a study of blood T cells in healthy people across ages. Findings of the study overall: The study found TCR beta diversity correlated strongly with naive T cell percentage.

The chain uses TRBV6-2 or TRBV6-3 and TRBJ2-4, with a possible D match to TRBD1 (6 bases). The clonotype was recovered from a man in his forties in good health. The sample taken for sequencing was blood. This CDR3 reads CASSRDRNQGMAKNIQYF. The DNA for the CDR3 is TGTGCCAGCAGTAGAGACAGGAACCAGGGCATGGCCAAAAACATTCAGTACTTC.